The entry that follows covers one T cell receptor (beta chain) sequence. The data originate from a study of identifying expanded T cells in peripheral blood. Only in-frame clones appear in the TCRdb table, and some are missing; sequencing was by immunoSEQ multiplex PCR. Counted here are around 100,000 clones, about 87% occurring once; the ten biggest clones make up approximately 6%. Trimming cost V 6 bases and J 4 bases, with 19 bases left between them. This CDR3 has 16 residues. The germline CDR1 and CDR2 sequences are LNHDA and SQIVND (reference sequence). The clonotype was recovered from a person aged 18 to 75 in good health. The sequenced sample consisted of blood. This chain joins TRBV19 and TRBJ2-1; D might be TRBD1 (5 bases). CDR3 sequence (DNA): TGTGCCAGTAGGAGTATGGGTCTGACAGTTTACAATGAGCAGTTCTTC. It yields the protein CASRSMGLTVYNEQFF.